The 19 T cell receptor beta chains below all came from one sample that was sequenced in a study of OX40 agonist ivuxolimab in advanced cancers. The assay was immunoSEQ multiplex PCR, and TCRdb's table has in-frame clones only and misses some. Here the sample spans 35,000 to 40,000 clones, about nine tenths being singletons. This material consisted of CD4+ or CD8+ T cells sorted from blood, taken in a trial of the OX40 agonist ivuxolimab. These receptors were taken from an adult with an advanced solid tumor such as melanoma, head and neck, liver or kidney cancer.

J is TRBJ2-3 and V is TRBV4-3, with D possibly matching TRBD1 (5 bases). The CDR3 extends over 18 amino acids. CDR1 and CDR2 (germline): LGHNA, YSLEER. Trimming removed 2 bases from V and 4 bases from J, with 22 bases in between. In DNA, the CDR3 is TGCGCCAGCAGCCAATCACGACAGAGAACCCTGTCAGCAGATACGCAGTATTTT. Residues: CASSQSRQRTLSADTQYF.

The rearrangement uses TRBV9 and TRBJ2-5; the match to TRBD2 covers 13 bases. The V segment lost 4 bases and the J segment 0 bases; nucleotides outside the gene matches: 24. Germline V gene data show CDR1 as SGDLS and CDR2 as YYNGEE. The CDR3 totals 23 residues. The CDR3 coding sequence is TGTGCCAGCAGCTCCCGGCCCCGGGACCCCAGACCCGGACTAGCGGGGGACCAAGAGACCCAGTACTTC. This translates into CASSSRPRDPRPGLAGDQETQYF.

The V call is TRBV7-6, the J call TRBJ2-1; D ambiguous. CDR1 is SGHVS and CDR2 is FNYEAQ in the germline V gene. The CDR3 totals 15 residues. Trimming removed 4 bases at V and 0 bases at J, with 10 bases between. CDR3 protein: CASSSDASSYNEQFF. The CDR3 nucleotides read TGTGCCAGCAGCTCGGACGCGAGCTCCTACAATGAGCAGTTCTTC.

This clone was observed a single time. V is TRBV12-5 and J is TRBJ2-1; TRBD2 matches 7 bases. The junction had 29 bases not matched to a gene; V was cut back by 6 bases and J by 3 bases. Germline values: CDR1 LGHNT, CDR2 FRNRAP. There are 22 residues in the CDR3. The CDR3 DNA follows: TGTGCTAGTGGGTCCCCCGGGCGTAGCGAGGCGGGAGTTTATTCGGACTACAATGAGCAGTTCTTC. Residues: CASGSPGRSEAGVYSDYNEQFF.

The chain is built from TRBV5-6 and TRBJ2-7, with 10 bases that match TRBD1. Trimming at V came to 0 bases and at J to 3 bases, leaving 6 bases not matched to a gene. CDR3 size: 16 residues. The germline V gene encodes CDR1 SGHDT and CDR2 YYEEEE. CDR3 sequence reads: CASSLAGTGDLYEQYV. CDR3 DNA: TGTGCCAGCAGCTTGGCCGGGACAGGGGATCTCTACGAGCAGTACGTC.

The chain carries TRBV4-2 and TRBJ2-7; 9 bases are a match to TRBD1. Trimming removed 0 bases from V and 3 bases from J; junction bases left unmatched: 6. The germline V gene encodes CDR1 LGHNA and CDR2 YNFKEQ. CDR3 length equals 16 residues. CDR3 sequence reads: CASSQETGTGSYEQYV. CDR3 nucleotide sequence: TGTGCCAGCAGCCAAGAGACGGGGACAGGGAGCTACGAGCAGTACGTC.

The chain has TRBV15 and TRBJ2-3; TRBD2 matches at 15 bases. The CDR3 covers 18 residues. V shed 5 bases, J shed 1 base, and the junction held 7 bases outside the gene matches. Germline V gene sequence: CDR1 LNHNV, CDR2 YYDKDF (reference sequence). CDR3 sequence: CATSPGLAGGLGTDTQYF. The CDR3 coding sequence is TGTGCCACCAGCCCTGGACTAGCGGGAGGGCTGGGCACAGATACGCAGTATTTT.

The chain couples TRBV14 to TRBJ2-1; a possible D gene is TRBD1 (6 bases). V was clipped by 0 bases and J by 9 bases, with 15 bases between them. The CDR3 is made up of 15 amino acids. The germline CDR1 and CDR2 sequences are SGHDN and FVKESK. CDR3 protein: CASSQESVRGGEQFF. For the CDR3, the DNA is TGTGCCAGCAGCCAAGAAAGCGTCAGGGGCGGTGAGCAGTTCTTC.

This chain connects TRBV7-9 to TRBJ1-2; tentative D call: TRBD1 (6 bases). Per the germline V gene, CDR1 is SEHNR and CDR2 is FQNEAQ (reference sequence). This CDR3 has 16 amino acids. V gave up 0 bases and J gave up 7 bases, with 18 bases separating them. This CDR3 is CASSLAPRTEVFGYTF. The DNA of the CDR3 is TGTGCCAGCAGCTTAGCGCCAAGGACAGAAGTTTTTGGCTACACCTTC.

The gene calls are TRBV6-5 and TRBJ1-6; weak D call: TRBD1 (5 bases). There are 14 residues in the CDR3. The V gene's germline CDR1 is MNHEY and CDR2 SVGAGI. The ends were cut back, 2 bases at V and 10 bases at J, with 12 bases in the middle. The CDR3 loop is CASSYPGGESPLHF. CDR3 bases: TGTGCCAGCAGTTACCCCGGGGGGGAATCACCCCTCCACTTT.

The V call is TRBV6-1, the J call TRBJ2-7, with D unresolved. Per germline, CDR1 MNHNS and CDR2 SASEGT. The germline V and J ends were trimmed by 2 bases and 0 bases, with 14 bases remaining between them. The CDR3 loop spans 16 amino acids. CDR3 DNA sequence: TGTGCCAGCAGTGAACTCGGAATATCGGCCTCCTACGAGCAGTACGTC. It yields the protein CASSELGISASYEQYV.

The chain employs TRBV28 and TRBJ2-7; 7 nucleotides align to TRBD1. V gave up 2 bases and J gave up 1 base; unmatched junction bases: 5. The CDR3 extends over 15 amino acids. Germline V gives CDR1 MDHEN, CDR2 SYDVKM. CDR3 loop: CASSLRQGWSYEQYF. In DNA, the CDR3 is TGTGCCAGCAGTTTACGACAGGGCTGGTCCTACGAGCAGTACTTC. The full variable domain, with the rest looked up from reference TRBV28 and TRBJ2-7, is DVKVTQSSRYLVKRTGEKVFLECVQDMDHENMFWYRQDPGLGLRLIYFSYDVKMKEKGDIPEGYSVSREKKERFSLILESASTNQTSMYLCASSLRQGWSYEQYFGPGTRLTVT.

The CDR3 loop reads CASSIKAGGYYNEQFF. CDR3 nucleotides: TGTGCCAGTAGTATAAAGGCGGGAGGGTACTACAATGAGCAGTTCTTC. This sequence joins TRBV19 and TRBJ2-1; TRBD2 agrees at 9 bases. This CDR3 is 16 amino acids long. Germline V gives CDR1 LNHDA, CDR2 SQIVND (reference sequence). V was pared by 2 bases and J by 3 bases, with 5 bases of the junction left unmatched.

This CDR3 is CASSSEWTGNEQFF. The CDR3 coding sequence is TGTGCCAGCAGCTCGGAATGGACCGGCAATGAGCAGTTCTTC. The rearrangement links TRBV11-1 to TRBJ2-1; D call uncertain. CDR1 and CDR2 (germline): SGHAT, FQDESV (reference sequence). The CDR3 has 14 residues. V was trimmed by 4 bases and J by 6 bases, leaving 13 bases between them.

The chain recombines TRBV30 with TRBJ2-1, with TRBD1 matching over 7 bases. The V gene end was trimmed by 1 base and the J gene end by 16 bases; junction bases not matched to a gene: 10. Per germline, CDR1 GTSNPN and CDR2 SVGIG (reference sequence). This CDR3 spans 12 amino acids. The CDR3 reads CAWSDRQGENFF. CDR3 nucleotides: TGTGCCTGGAGTGACCGACAGGGCGAGAATTTCTTC.

The rearrangement links TRBV6-4 to TRBJ2-1, with D maybe TRBD2 (5 bases). CDR1 and CDR2 from the germline V gene are MRHNA and SNTAGT. Trimming removed 0 bases at V and 5 bases at J, with 14 bases between. The CDR3 contains 16 residues. The CDR3: CASSDSWRLANNEQFF. DNA for the CDR3: TGTGCCAGCAGTGACTCTTGGCGCCTAGCCAACAATGAGCAGTTCTTC.

The table lists this clone with a few counts. The V call is TRBV11-2, the J call TRBJ2-2; the match to TRBD2 covers 9 bases. The CDR3 totals 16 residues. After removal of 5 bases from V and 5 bases from J, the junction contained 9 bases not matched to a gene. The V gene's germline CDR1 is SGHAT and CDR2 FQNNGV. The DNA for the CDR3 is TGTGCCAGCAGCCTCGAGACTAGCGGAAAGACCGGGGAGCTGTTTTTT. This gives the protein CASSLETSGKTGELFF.

The chain couples TRBV28 to TRBJ1-1; perhaps TRBD1 as D (5 bases). The germline gives CDR1 MDHEN, CDR2 SYDVKM. The CDR3 extends over 14 amino acids. The V end lost 5 bases, the J end lost 2 bases, and 12 bases lay between the germline ends. The CDR3 sequence is CASSVLGDNTEAFF. For the CDR3, the DNA is TGTGCCAGCAGTGTCCTTGGGGACAACACTGAAGCTTTCTTT.

J is TRBJ1-1 and V is TRBV5-1; D is unresolved. This CDR3 spans 19 amino acids. Germline V CDR1 and CDR2: SGHRS, YFSETQ. Deletions cut 0 bases from V and 4 bases from J, with 25 bases between. CDR3 coding DNA: TGCGCCAGCAGCTTGGTCGCAGCGAGGAGTAGGCGGCTTGCCACTGAAGCTTTCTTT. Protein product: CASSLVAARSRRLATEAFF. Using reference TRBV5-1 and TRBJ1-1 for the parts outside the CDR3, the full variable domain is KAGVTQTPRYLIKTRGQQVTLSCSPISGHRSVSWYQQTPGQGLQFLFEYFSETQRNKGNFPGRFSGRQFSNSRSEMNVSTLELGDSALYLCASSLVAARSRRLATEAFFGQGTRLTVV.